This TCR beta chain emerged from a study of blood T cell repertoires in COVID-19. Using immunoSEQ multiplex PCR, the repertoire was profiled, and TCRdb retains in-frame clones only, with some absent. The sample carries about 310,000 clones, approximately 81% recorded once. Participants had their cohort set by participant-reported clinical history. Exposed volunteers were people who met a COVID-19 case within 2 weeks before study entry. This clone was counted a few times. This TCR came from a woman aged 25 to 39 who had been exposed to COVID-19. Source material: PBMCs or T cells enriched from blood (not recorded which).

The CDR3 spells CASSYGQGGNTIYF. In DNA form, the CDR3 reads TGTGCCAGCAGCTATGGACAGGGGGGAAACACCATATATTTT. The gene calls are TRBV2 and TRBJ1-3, with 9 bases identical to TRBD1. Germline V lookup: CDR1 SNHLY, CDR2 FYNNEI. CDR3 length equals 14 residues. J gave up 4 bases and V 6 bases, and 4 bases lay outside the gene matches.